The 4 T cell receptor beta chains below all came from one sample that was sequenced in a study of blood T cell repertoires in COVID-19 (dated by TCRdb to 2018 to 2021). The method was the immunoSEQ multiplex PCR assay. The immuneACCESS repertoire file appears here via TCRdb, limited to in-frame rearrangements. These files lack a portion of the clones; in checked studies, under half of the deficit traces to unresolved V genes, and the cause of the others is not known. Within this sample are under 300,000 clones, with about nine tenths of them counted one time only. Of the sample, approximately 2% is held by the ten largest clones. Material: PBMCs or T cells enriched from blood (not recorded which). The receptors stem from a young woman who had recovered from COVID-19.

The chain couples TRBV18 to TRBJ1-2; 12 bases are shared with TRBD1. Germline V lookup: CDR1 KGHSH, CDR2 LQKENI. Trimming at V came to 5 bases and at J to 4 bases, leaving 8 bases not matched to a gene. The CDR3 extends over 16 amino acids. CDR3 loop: CASSAGQGALAYGYTF. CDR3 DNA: TGTGCCAGCTCAGCGGGACAGGGGGCTTTGGCCTATGGCTACACCTTC.

The CDR3 coding sequence is TGCGCCAGCAGCCTCTCATCGGCTAATGAAAAACTGTTTTTT. Its translation is CASSLSSANEKLFF. V and J are TRBV5-1 and TRBJ1-4; D gene ambiguous. Trimming took 4 bases from V and 3 from J, leaving 10 bases between them. The CDR3 consists of 14 residues. The V gene's germline CDR1 is SGHRS and CDR2 YFSETQ.

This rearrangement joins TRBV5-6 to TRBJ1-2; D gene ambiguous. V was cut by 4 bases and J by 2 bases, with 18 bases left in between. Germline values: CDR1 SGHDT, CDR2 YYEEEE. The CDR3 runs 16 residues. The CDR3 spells CASSPIVRGVNYGYTF. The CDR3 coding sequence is TGTGCCAGCAGCCCCATTGTGCGCGGGGTGAACTATGGCTACACCTTC.

This chain's CDR3 is CASSLGGTRGYEQYF. In nucleotides, the CDR3 is TGTGCCAGCAGCCTGGGCGGGACTAGGGGCTACGAGCAGTACTTC. The chain combines TRBV3-1 (or the pseudogene TRBV3-2) with TRBJ2-7; TRBD2 matches at 8 bases. Unmatched junction bases numbered 8, after V lost 4 bases and J lost 3 bases. The CDR3 contains 15 residues. Per germline, CDR1 LGHDT and CDR2 YNNKEL (reference sequence).